One T cell receptor (beta chain) is described in this entry. It is unclear where the CDR3 begins or ends on the DNA, so no DNA is shown, and the CDR3 is as TCRdb lists it. Authors' analysis steps: By means of reference gene primer amplification, nucleated cell counts were estimated. The table came from immunoSEQ multiplex PCR; TCRdb's copy has only in-frame clones and leaves some out. That table supplies the V and J calls and clone size; D and trimming were determined from the DNA. The sample has 60,000 or so clones, approximately 80% seen once. The sample comes from a study of blood T cell repertoires in COVID-19. Study context: The samples span acute and convalescent COVID-19 from the United States, Italy and Spain. Sample material is recorded as cDNA or gDNA derived from T cells, B-cell-depleted T cells, or PBMCs.

The germline V gene encodes CDR1 SGHNT and CDR2 YYREEE (reference sequence). The CDR3 is 14 residues long, ends included. The receptor comes from a man between 60 and 75 years old with acute or convalescent COVID-19. Sample: peripheral blood. This chain links TRBV5-4 with TRBJ1-2. Here the CDR3 reads CASSSEWGGGASTF.